A selection of T cell receptor beta chains follows, all from one sample in a study of T cells in Graves' hyperthyroidism and ophthalmopathy. From the multiplex PCR reads, TCRdb called clonotypes with MiXCR, one entry per CDR3 protein. Of fewer than 600,000 distinct CDR3 sequences detected, around 15% appear once; the ten largest clones hold about 15%. The sequencing sample was made of blood. The receptors here all came from a woman in her thirties or forties with Graves' hyperthyroidism. Both conserved end residues are part of each CDR3. A D gene is named only where the DNA matches it firmly. Size is stated for part of the rows, as once, few or many counts, or as a class when the clone is expanded.

cdr3_aa: CASSWDTNTDTQYF
cdr3_nt: TGTGCCAGCAGCTGGGACACTAACACAGATACGCAGTATTTT
v_call: TRBV7-9
clone_size: .
j_call: TRBJ2-3
d_call: .
cdr3_length: 14

cdr3_aa: CASSFPTDRYEQYF
cdr3_nt: TGTGCCAGCAGCTTCCCGACAGACCGCTACGAGCAGTACTTC
v_call: TRBV5-5
clone_size: many
j_call: TRBJ2-7
d_call: .
cdr3_length: 14

cdr3_aa: CSAPSGSNEAFF
cdr3_nt: TGCAGTGCCCCCTCGGGGTCAAATGAAGCTTTCTTT
v_call: TRBV20-1
clone_size: .
j_call: TRBJ1-1
d_call: .
cdr3_length: 12

cdr3_aa: CASSQDRGTSYEQYF
cdr3_nt: TGCGCCAGCAGCCAAGATCGGGGGACTTCCTACGAGCAGTACTTC
v_call: TRBV4-1
clone_size: many
j_call: TRBJ2-7
d_call: .
cdr3_length: 15

cdr3_aa: CASSRSANEKLFF
cdr3_nt: TGTGCCAGCAGTAGGTCAGCTAATGAAAAACTGTTTTTT
v_call: TRBV9
clone_size: few
j_call: TRBJ1-4
d_call: .
cdr3_length: 13

cdr3_aa: CASSPSQGGLRNQPQHF
cdr3_nt: TGTGCCAGCTCACCATCACAGGGGGGCCTTCGAAATCAGCCCCAGCATTTT
v_call: TRBV18
clone_size: many
j_call: TRBJ1-5
d_call: TRBD1
cdr3_length: 17

cdr3_aa: CASSPPQGPGELFF
cdr3_nt: TGTGCCAGCTCACCACCGCAGGGCCCCGGGGAGCTGTTTTTT
v_call: TRBV18
clone_size: many
j_call: TRBJ2-2
d_call: .
cdr3_length: 14

cdr3_aa: CASSISVNEQFF
cdr3_nt: TGTGCCAGTAGTATATCAGTTAATGAGCAGTTCTTC
v_call: TRBV19
clone_size: few
j_call: TRBJ2-1
d_call: .
cdr3_length: 12

cdr3_aa: CSARGTSGSTTYEQYF
cdr3_nt: TGCAGTGCTAGAGGGACTAGCGGGAGTACTACCTACGAGCAGTACTTC
v_call: TRBV20-1
clone_size: many
j_call: TRBJ2-7
d_call: TRBD2
cdr3_length: 16

cdr3_aa: CASSSFGQGNEQYF
cdr3_nt: TGTGCCAGCAGCTCCTTCGGACAGGGCAACGAGCAGTACTTC
v_call: TRBV6-1
clone_size: few
j_call: TRBJ2-7
d_call: TRBD1
cdr3_length: 14

cdr3_aa: CASSLDRSGRPYNEQFF
cdr3_nt: TGTGCCAGCAGCTTAGATCGGAGCGGGAGGCCGTACAATGAGCAGTTCTTC
v_call: TRBV7-2
clone_size: many
j_call: TRBJ2-1
d_call: TRBD2
cdr3_length: 17

cdr3_aa: CASSLGLASYNEQFF
cdr3_nt: TGTGCCAGCAGCCTCGGACTAGCCTCCTACAATGAGCAGTTCTTC
v_call: TRBV7-3
clone_size: many
j_call: TRBJ2-1
d_call: TRBD2
cdr3_length: 15

cdr3_aa: CASSGGGAGSNQPQHF
cdr3_nt: TGTGCCAGCAGTGGAGGGGGCGCCGGGAGCAATCAGCCCCAGCATTTT
v_call: TRBV7-9
clone_size: .
j_call: TRBJ1-5
d_call: TRBD1
cdr3_length: 16

cdr3_aa: CASSLGILGSSYNEQFF
cdr3_nt: TGTGCCAGCAGCTTAGGTATTTTAGGGAGCTCCTACAATGAGCAGTTCTTC
v_call: TRBV13
clone_size: few
j_call: TRBJ2-1
d_call: .
cdr3_length: 17

cdr3_aa: CASSPGTITDTQYF
cdr3_nt: TGTGCCAGCTCACCAGGGACTATAACAGATACGCAGTATTTT
v_call: TRBV18
clone_size: many
j_call: TRBJ2-3
d_call: TRBD2
cdr3_length: 14

cdr3_aa: CATSRDSLGGYTF
cdr3_nt: TGTGCCACCAGCAGAGATTCGTTGGGTGGCTACACCTTC
v_call: TRBV15
clone_size: few
j_call: TRBJ1-2
d_call: .
cdr3_length: 13

cdr3_aa: CASSFGGTPYNEQFF
cdr3_nt: TGTGCCAGCAGCTTCGGCGGGACACCTTACAATGAGCAGTTCTTC
v_call: TRBV7-8
clone_size: few
j_call: TRBJ2-1
d_call: .
cdr3_length: 15

cdr3_aa: CASSLVGGLSTGELFF
cdr3_nt: TGTGCCAGCAGTTTAGTCGGAGGGCTTTCGACCGGGGAGCTGTTTTTT
v_call: TRBV28
clone_size: many
j_call: TRBJ2-2
d_call: .
cdr3_length: 16

cdr3_aa: CASSPSTVTDTQYF
cdr3_nt: TGTGCCAGCAGTCCGTCGACTGTAACAGATACGCAGTATTTT
v_call: TRBV12-3/TRBV12-4
clone_size: many
j_call: TRBJ2-3
d_call: .
cdr3_length: 14

cdr3_aa: CASQTMGSSFYEQYF
cdr3_nt: TGTGCCAGCCAAACGATGGGATCGTCTTTCTACGAGCAGTACTTC
v_call: TRBV7-2
clone_size: few
j_call: TRBJ2-7
d_call: .
cdr3_length: 15

cdr3_aa: CASSFGGGGAGVHNEQFF
cdr3_nt: TGTGCCAGCAGCTTTGGGGGAGGAGGAGCGGGAGTCCACAATGAGCAGTTCTTC
v_call: TRBV7-2
clone_size: .
j_call: TRBJ2-1
d_call: TRBD2
cdr3_length: 18

cdr3_aa: CASSLGGNPYGYTF
cdr3_nt: TGTGCCAGCAGCTTAGGTGGCAATCCCTATGGCTACACCTTC
v_call: TRBV11-2
clone_size: many
j_call: TRBJ1-2
d_call: .
cdr3_length: 14